The 7 T cell receptor beta chains below all came from one sample that was sequenced in a study of molecular identifiers for immune sequencing clone quantification. TCRdb analysed the PCR reads with MiXCR anew, one entry per CDR3 protein. Among about half a million distinct CDR3 sequences, 25% were seen once, and the ten largest hold approximately 0.8%. Sequencing was performed on naive CD8+ T cells from blood, with Jurkat cell RNA spiked in. The subset is: FACS-sorted CD8+CD4-CCR7+CD45RA+ naive T cells. These receptors were collected from a human donor in good health. Some libraries in this study had Jurkat cell RNA spiked in.

This clonotype was seen only a few times. This chain's CDR3 is CSARPDRGTYGYTF. DNA for the CDR3: TGCAGTGCTAGGCCGGACAGGGGGACCTATGGCTACACCTTC. V gene TRBV20-1 combines with J gene TRBJ1-2; 10 nucleotides line up with TRBD1. The germline CDR1 and CDR2 sequences are DFQATT and SNEGSKA (reference sequence). Losses at the gene ends were 3 bases for V and 4 bases for J; bases not matched to a gene: 5. This CDR3 has 14 amino acids.

This clonotype has more than one count but fewer than ten. V and J are TRBV19 and TRBJ2-3; D not resolved. CDR3 size: 14 residues. From germline, CDR1 is LNHDA and CDR2 SQIVND (reference sequence). V lost 3 bases, J lost 3 bases, and 10 bases lay in between. The CDR3 protein is CASSIVLGTDTQYF. The CDR3 coding sequence is TGTGCCAGTAGTATCGTGCTTGGGACAGATACGCAGTATTTT.

This rearrangement joins TRBV4-1 to TRBJ1-5; D unresolved. The CDR3 has 16 amino acids. Trimming removed 0 bases from V and 2 bases from J, with 11 bases in between. Per the germline V gene, CDR1 is MGHRA and CDR2 is YSYEKL. CDR3 nucleotides: TGCGCCAGCAGCCAAGAGTCCAGGTCTGGCAATCAGCCCCAGCATTTT. It translates to CASSQESRSGNQPQHF.

This clonotype came up a few times. The chain joins TRBV4-1 to TRBJ1-1, with D possibly matching TRBD1 (5 bases). V dropped 3 bases and J dropped 6 bases, with 11 bases sitting between them. This CDR3 region has 13 residues. CDR1 and CDR2 from the germline V gene are MGHRA and YSYEKL. The CDR3 sequence: CASSHTGGAEAFF. The CDR3 DNA follows: TGCGCCAGCAGCCACACCGGAGGGGCTGAAGCTTTCTTT.

In this sample, this clonotype turned up many times. The genes are TRBV7-9 and TRBJ2-6; D call uncertain. There are 16 residues in the CDR3. With 7 bases removed from V and 1 base from J, the gap between germline ends came to 14 bases. Germline CDR1 reads SEHNR; CDR2 reads FQNEAQ (reference sequence). Here the CDR3 reads CASTFSPRSGANVLTF. CDR3 in DNA: TGTGCCAGCACCTTTAGTCCTAGATCTGGGGCCAACGTCCTGACTTTC.

This clonotype was seen ten or more times. The chain carries TRBV2 and TRBJ2-3; 7 nucleotides align to TRBD1. The CDR3 covers 15 residues. V gave up 3 bases and J gave up 5 bases; unmatched junction bases: 8. The germline V gene has CDR1 SNHLY and CDR2 FYNNEI. The CDR3 coding sequence is TGTGCCAGCAGTGACACAGACAGGGCGGTAGATACGCAGTATTTT. Residues: CASSDTDRAVDTQYF.

The chain uses TRBV29-1 and TRBJ2-1; 7 bases are a match to TRBD1. V trimming: 7 bases; J trimming: 8 bases; junction bases outside the gene matches: 2. The CDR3 runs 10 residues. CDR1 SQVTM and CDR2 ANQGSEA come from the germline V gene. CDR3 in DNA: TGCAGCGCCACAGGGGATGAGCAGTTCTTC. This encodes CSATGDEQFF.